This T cell receptor beta chain came from a study of low-dose radiotherapy and immunotherapy resistance in tumors (dated 2022 in TCRdb). Context from the whole study: Patients in Cohort 1 were given 0.5 Gy per fraction every 2 weeks, and the prescribed total PTV dose was 6.5 Gy. Nivolumab was administered intravenously as a 240 mg flat dose every two weeks, and ipilimumab was administered intravenously at 1 mg/kg every six weeks. Patients in Cohort 2 were given 1 Gy per fraction every two weeks, for a total of 13 Gy across 26 weeks. Eight patients were included in the translational analysis: three from the first dose cohort and the first five from the second dose cohort. No randomization into treatment groups was done for the people taking part in the trial. Intravenous cyclophosphamide at 200 mg/m2 was administered every two weeks, one day ahead of each radiation and immunotherapy administration. Aspirin 300 mg was taken orally once daily by patients for four cycles, starting on cycle 1 day 1.

This sample's time point label indicates: before trial treatment. The donors took part in RACIN, a single-arm, phase I, dose-escalation trial that combined nivolumab, ipilimumab, aspirin, low-dose cyclophosphamide and low-dose radiotherapy. Eligible patients had advanced, TIL-negative solid tumors. There are many counts of this clonotype. The antigen this receptor binds is unknown. No much larger clone exists at a distance of one base, and base qualities are not known. CDR1 and CDR2 are read off the germline V gene (reference sequence) as DFQATT and SNEGSKA. Counted from cysteine to phenylalanine, this CDR3 has 16 amino acids. Only the CDR3 part of the read is kept: 48 bases, read in frame from the first base. V lost 3 bases and J lost 0 bases, and the count of bases not matched to a germline gene is 8. TCRdb names Illumina HiSeq 2500 as the instrument used. First-strand cDNA was synthesized with Superscript III and a set of TRAV- and TRBV-specific primers, covering both TCRalpha and TCRbeta chains. TCRs were amplified for around 20 PCR cycles with Phusion, using a constant-region primer paired with the adapter attached to the V primers. Amplification of the isolated mRNA was done with the MessageAmp II aRNA Amplification Kit, which involved an approximately 15-hour in vitro transcription at 37 degrees C. The Dynabeads mRNA DIRECT Purification Kit was used to isolate mRNA for TCR sequencing. Indexed Illumina adapters were added in a second approximately 27-cycle Phusion PCR, and the resulting products were purified with AMPure XP beads. The authors' pipeline ran thus. Custom Perl scripts pooled TCR sequences encoding the same protein, removed out-of-frame sequences and computed each clonotype's abundance. TCR sequences supported by only a single read were excluded from analysis. Among the metrics used to describe the repertoires were Shannon entropy, Gini index, clonality, richness, and the frequency of TCRs shared between repertoires. Using fastp at Q25 and MiXCR, TCRdb reprocessed the public reads and kept productive beta chains. Rows merge per CDR3 protein into single entries with the most common DNA and genes. The V and J calls and clone size are TCRdb's, not the authors'. Within this sample are over 70,000 distinct CDR3 sequences, with more than 25% of them counted one time only. The ten largest clonotypes hold roughly 10% of the sample.

This specimen consisted of PBMCs, obtained before treatment. The chain is made from TRBV20-1 and TRBJ2-1; 7 bases in the junction line up with TRBD2. This clonotype originated in a female donor with ovarian cancer. The DNA sequence follows: TGCAGTGCTAGCCCCCTTGCGGGGGACTCCTACAATGAGCAGTTCTTC. The encoded protein is CSASPLAGDSYNEQFF.